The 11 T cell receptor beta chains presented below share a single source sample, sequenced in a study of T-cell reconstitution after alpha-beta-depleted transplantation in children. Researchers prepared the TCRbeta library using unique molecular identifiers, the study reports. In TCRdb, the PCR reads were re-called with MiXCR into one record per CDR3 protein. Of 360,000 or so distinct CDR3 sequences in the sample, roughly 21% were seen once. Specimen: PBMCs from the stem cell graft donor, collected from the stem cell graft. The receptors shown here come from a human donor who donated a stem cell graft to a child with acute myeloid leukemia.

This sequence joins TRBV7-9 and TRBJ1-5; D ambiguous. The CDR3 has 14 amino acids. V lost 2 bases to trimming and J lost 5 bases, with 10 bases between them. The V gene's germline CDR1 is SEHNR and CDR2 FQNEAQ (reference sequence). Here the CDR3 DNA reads TGTGCCAGCAGCTTAAACAGTATCCATCAGCCCCAGCATTTT. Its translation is CASSLNSIHQPQHF.

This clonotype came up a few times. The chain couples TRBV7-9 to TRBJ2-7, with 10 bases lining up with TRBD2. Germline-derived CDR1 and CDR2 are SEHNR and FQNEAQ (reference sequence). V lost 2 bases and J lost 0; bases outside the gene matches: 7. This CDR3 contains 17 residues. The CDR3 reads CASSLWTSGGGSYEQYF. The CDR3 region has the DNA TGTGCCAGCAGCTTATGGACTAGCGGAGGGGGCTCCTACGAGCAGTACTTC. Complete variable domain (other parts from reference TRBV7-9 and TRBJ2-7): DTGVSQNPRHKITKRGQNVTFRCDPISEHNRLYWYRQTLGQGPEFLTYFQNEAQLEKSRLLSDRFSAERPKGSFSTLEIQRTEQGDSAMYLCASSLWTSGGGSYEQYFGPGTRLTVT.

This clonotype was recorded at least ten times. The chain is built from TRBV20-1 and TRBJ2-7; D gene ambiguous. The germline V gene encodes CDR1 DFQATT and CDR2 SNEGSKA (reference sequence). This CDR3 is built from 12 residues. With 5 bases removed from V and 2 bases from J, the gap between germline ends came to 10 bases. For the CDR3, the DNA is TGCAGTGCTGGGCAGGTTGCCTACGAGCAGTACTTC. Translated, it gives CSAGQVAYEQYF.

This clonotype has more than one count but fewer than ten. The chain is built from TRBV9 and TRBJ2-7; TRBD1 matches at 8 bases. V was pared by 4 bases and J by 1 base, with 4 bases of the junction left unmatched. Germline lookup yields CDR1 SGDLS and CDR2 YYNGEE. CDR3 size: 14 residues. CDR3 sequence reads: CASSTGQASYEQYF. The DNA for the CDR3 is TGTGCCAGCAGCACGGGACAGGCATCCTACGAGCAGTACTTC.

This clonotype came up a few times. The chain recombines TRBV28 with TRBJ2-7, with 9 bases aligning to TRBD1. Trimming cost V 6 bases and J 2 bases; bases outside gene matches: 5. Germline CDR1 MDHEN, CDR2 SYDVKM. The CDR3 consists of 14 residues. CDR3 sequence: CASRPGQGTYEQYF. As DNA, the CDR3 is TGTGCCAGCAGACCGGGACAGGGTACCTACGAGCAGTACTTC.

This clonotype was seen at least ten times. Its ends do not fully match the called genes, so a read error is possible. CDR3 sequence reads: CASSDELRTQGGIF. DNA of the CDR3: TGTGCCAGCAGTGACGAGCTACGGACACAAGGCGGAATCTTC. The rearrangement uses TRBV2 and TRBJ2-1, with a weak D call TRBD1 (5 bases). The CDR3 consists of 14 residues. From germline, CDR1 is SNHLY and CDR2 FYNNEI.

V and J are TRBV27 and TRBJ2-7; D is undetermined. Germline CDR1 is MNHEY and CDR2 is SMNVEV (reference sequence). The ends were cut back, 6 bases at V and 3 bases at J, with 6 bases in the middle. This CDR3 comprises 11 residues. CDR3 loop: CASRTLYEQYF. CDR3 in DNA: TGTGCCAGCAGAACCCTCTACGAGCAGTACTTC.

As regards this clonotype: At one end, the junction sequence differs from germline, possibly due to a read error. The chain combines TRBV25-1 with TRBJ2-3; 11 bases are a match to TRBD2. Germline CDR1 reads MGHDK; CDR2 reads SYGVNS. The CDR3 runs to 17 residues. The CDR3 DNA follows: TGTGCCAGCAGTGAATATTTCCTAGCGGGAGGCGGGGATACGGAGTATTTT. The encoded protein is CASSEYFLAGGGDTEYF.

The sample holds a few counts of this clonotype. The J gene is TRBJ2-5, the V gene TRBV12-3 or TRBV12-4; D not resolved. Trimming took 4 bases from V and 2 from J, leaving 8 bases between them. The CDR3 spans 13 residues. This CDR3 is CASSSQLQETQYF. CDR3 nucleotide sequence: TGTGCCAGCAGTTCACAGTTACAAGAGACCCAGTACTTC.

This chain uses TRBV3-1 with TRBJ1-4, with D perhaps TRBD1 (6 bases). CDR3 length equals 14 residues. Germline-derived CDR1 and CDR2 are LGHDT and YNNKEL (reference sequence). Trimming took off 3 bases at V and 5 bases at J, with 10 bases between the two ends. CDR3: CASSHGQMNEKLFF. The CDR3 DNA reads TGTGCCAGCAGCCATGGACAGATGAATGAAAAACTGTTTTTT.

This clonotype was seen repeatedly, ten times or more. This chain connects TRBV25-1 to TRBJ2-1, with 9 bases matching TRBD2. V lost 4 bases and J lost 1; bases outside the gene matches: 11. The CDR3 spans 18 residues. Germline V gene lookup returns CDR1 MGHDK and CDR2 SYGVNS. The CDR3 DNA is TGTGCCAGCAGTGCCCCTACCCCCCTAGCGGGGTCCTACAATGAGCAGTTCTTC. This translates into CASSAPTPLAGSYNEQFF.